Each of the 25 T cell receptor beta chains below was sequenced from the same sample in a study of blood T cell repertoires in COVID-19. Generated by immunoSEQ multiplex PCR, the TCRdb table keeps only in-frame clones and is missing some. This table holds 70,000 to 85,000 clones, over 80% found once. The source material was peripheral blood. The origin of the receptors is a human donor in a cohort sampled during active COVID-19.

The chain links TRBV3-1 (or the pseudogene TRBV3-2) to TRBJ1-2; TRBD1 matches at 8 bases. With V trimmed by 1 base and J by 8 bases, 6 bases remained unmatched. This CDR3 contains 14 residues. The germline V gene has CDR1 LGHDT and CDR2 YNNKEL (reference sequence). In DNA form, the CDR3 reads TGTGCCAGCAGCCAAGTGCAGGGGGCGAGCGGCTACACCTTC. Residues: CASSQVQGASGYTF.

The chain employs TRBV28 and TRBJ1-2, with D unclear. The CDR3 covers 13 residues. Trimming shortened V by 3 bases and J by 5 bases, and 10 bases separated the two germline ends. Germline V gene data show CDR1 as MDHEN and CDR2 as SYDVKM. The CDR3 DNA is TGTGCCAGCAGTTTCCAGGTTCTATATGGCTACACCTTC. This gives the protein CASSFQVLYGYTF.

J is TRBJ1-2 and V is TRBV7-8, with TRBD1 as a possible D gene (6 bases). Germline CDR1 reads SGHVS; CDR2 reads FQNEAQ. V lost 4 bases to trimming and J lost 4 bases, with 16 bases between them. The CDR3 sequence is 15 residues long. CDR3 protein: CASSSLGGQRYGYTF. In nucleotides, the CDR3 is TGTGCCAGCAGCTCCCTCGGGGGGCAGCGCTATGGCTACACCTTC.

This clone was counted only a few times. The V call is TRBV14, the J call TRBJ1-4; D gene uncertain. The germline V gene encodes CDR1 SGHDN and CDR2 FVKESK. Trimming removed 3 bases from V and 5 bases from J, with 10 bases in between. The CDR3 is made up of 14 amino acids. CDR3 in amino acids: CASSHISHNEKLFF. CDR3 coding DNA: TGTGCCAGCAGCCATATCAGTCACAATGAAAAACTGTTTTTT.

The chain links TRBV28 to TRBJ1-2; 11 bases are shared with TRBD1. J lost 8 bases, V lost 6 bases, and 11 bases had no gene match. The CDR3 length is 15 residues. The germline gives CDR1 MDHEN, CDR2 SYDVKM. The CDR3: CASSRYGQGAWGYTF. In DNA, the CDR3 is TGTGCCAGCAGCCGTTACGGACAGGGGGCGTGGGGCTACACCTTC.

A single count supports this clone. The chain employs TRBV5-1 and TRBJ2-2; D possibly corresponds to TRBD1 (5 bases). Trimming removed 0 bases at V and 1 base at J, with 7 bases between. Germline V gives CDR1 SGHRS, CDR2 YFSETQ. The CDR3 sequence is 15 residues long. CDR3 residues: CASSLVGQNTGELFF. CDR3 in DNA: TGCGCCAGCAGCTTGGTCGGACAGAACACCGGGGAGCTGTTTTTT.

This clone was observed a handful of times. The chain combines TRBV6-4 with TRBJ1-6, with no clear D. V lost 4 bases and J 5 bases, leaving 6 bases between the germline ends. Looked up from germline, CDR1 is MRHNA and CDR2 is SNTAGT. This CDR3 has 13 amino acids. The chain's CDR3 is CASSGGDNSPLHF. For the CDR3, the DNA is TGTGCCAGCAGTGGAGGAGATAATTCACCCCTCCACTTT.

This clone was detected only a few times. The rearrangement links TRBV19 to TRBJ2-4; 8 nucleotides agree with TRBD1. The length of the CDR3 is 12 residues. The J segment lost 7 bases and the V segment lost 7 bases, leaving 3 bases of the junction unmatched. The germline CDR1 and CDR2 sequences are LNHDA and SQIVND (reference sequence). CDR3 coding DNA: TGTGCCAGTAATTACAGGGGGAACATTCAGTACTTC. Residues: CASNYRGNIQYF.

The CDR3 reads CASSLSGVWSHF. The CDR3 region has the DNA TGTGCCAGCAGTTTATCCGGGGTTTGGAGCCACTTT. The chain couples TRBV28 to TRBJ1-6; no definite D call. This CDR3 comprises 12 residues. The ends were cut back, 1 base at V and 18 bases at J, with 13 bases in the middle. Germline-derived CDR1 and CDR2 are MDHEN and SYDVKM.

The rearrangement links TRBV28 to TRBJ1-2; possibly TRBD1 for D (5 bases). The germline gives CDR1 MDHEN, CDR2 SYDVKM. The V and J ends lost 5 bases and 4 bases respectively, with 11 bases between them. This CDR3 comprises 13 residues. In nucleotides, the CDR3 is TGTGCCAGCAGTGTGACAGTGACCTATGGCTACACCTTC. Its protein product is CASSVTVTYGYTF.

The chain employs TRBV5-1 and TRBJ2-5; TRBD1 is a possible D gene (5 bases). V was pared by 6 bases and J by 3 bases, with 18 bases between. The CDR3 covers 15 residues. The germline V gene encodes CDR1 SGHRS and CDR2 YFSETQ. CDR3: CASTPGGMTEETQYF. CDR3 nucleotides: TGCGCCAGCACCCCCGGTGGGATGACAGAAGAGACCCAGTACTTC. The entire variable domain, with the rest obtained from reference TRBV5-1 and TRBJ2-5, is as follows: KAGVTQTPRYLIKTRGQQVTLSCSPISGHRSVSWYQQTPGQGLQFLFEYFSETQRNKGNFPGRFSGRQFSNSRSEMNVSTLELGDSALYLCASTPGGMTEETQYFGPGTRLLVL.

The CDR3 region is CASSLYLASGRGDTQYF. CDR3 nucleotides: TGTGCCAGCAGCTTATATCTGGCTAGCGGGAGAGGGGATACGCAGTATTTT. The chain recombines TRBV7-3 with TRBJ2-3; TRBD2 matches 10 bases. Germline V gene lookup returns CDR1 SGHTA and CDR2 FQGTGA. This CDR3 is 17 amino acids long. Trimming took 2 bases from V and 6 from J; bases not matched to a gene: 11.

This chain links TRBV18 with TRBJ1-4; TRBD1 aligns across 8 bases. The V gene end was trimmed by 6 bases and the J gene end by 8 bases; junction bases not matched to a gene: 17. The germline gives CDR1 KGHSH, CDR2 LQKENI. CDR3 length equals 17 residues. DNA of the CDR3: TGTGCCAGCTCCCCTACTTCACAGGGGCGGACAGGGGAAAAACTGTTTTTT. Protein: CASSPTSQGRTGEKLFF.

V usage is TRBV7-3 and J usage is TRBJ1-6; 7 positions agree with TRBD1. Germline assignment: CDR1 SGHTA and CDR2 FQGTGA. The CDR3 runs 14 residues. Trimming cost V 2 bases and J 9 bases; bases outside gene matches: 4. The CDR3 loop is CASSLDAGGSPLHF. The CDR3 DNA follows: TGTGCCAGCAGCTTAGATGCAGGGGGTTCACCCCTCCACTTT.

This clone was counted between two and nine times. The genes are TRBV15 and TRBJ2-1; TRBD2 agrees at 8 bases. The V and J ends lost 0 bases and 9 bases, in that order; junction bases with no gene match: 7. The CDR3 is 15 amino acids. Germline CDR1 LNHNV, CDR2 YYDKDF (reference sequence). The CDR3 loop reads CATSRDSSGSTEQFF. The DNA for the CDR3 is TGTGCCACCAGCAGAGACTCCAGCGGGAGCACTGAGCAGTTCTTC.

The gene calls are TRBV5-4 and TRBJ2-5; 11 nucleotides agree with TRBD2. J gave up 1 base and V 4 bases, and 6 bases lay outside the gene matches. Germline-derived CDR1 and CDR2 are SGHNT and YYREEE (reference sequence). The CDR3 totals 16 residues. CDR3 sequence reads: CASSTRLAGTQETQYF. In DNA, the CDR3 is TGTGCCAGCAGCACGAGACTAGCGGGGACCCAAGAGACCCAGTACTTC.

The chain couples TRBV7-9 to TRBJ1-6, with TRBD1 matching 8 bases. Trimming removed 5 bases from V and 13 bases from J; junction bases left unmatched: 4. The CDR3 length is 12 residues. Germline V gives CDR1 SEHNR, CDR2 FQNEAQ (reference sequence). The CDR3 bases are TGTGCCAGCAGCGGATCAGGGGGCCCCCTCCACTTT. It translates to CASSGSGGPLHF.

In this sample, this clone turned up a few times. This chain connects TRBV7-9 to TRBJ2-3, with TRBD2 identical over 11 bases. V lost 1 base, J lost 2 bases, and 2 bases stayed unmatched. This CDR3 is built from 16 residues. The germline V gene has CDR1 SEHNR and CDR2 FQNEAQ (reference sequence). The CDR3 bases are TGTGCCAGCAGCTTAGGGGGACTAGCGGCCACAGATACGCAGTATTTT. Translating gives CASSLGGLAATDTQYF.

This clone was detected once. The chain is built from TRBV18 and TRBJ1-4, with D perhaps matching TRBD1 (5 bases). CDR3 length: 14 amino acids. Germline values: CDR1 KGHSH, CDR2 LQKENI. The V end was cut by 2 bases, the J end by 8 bases, with 12 bases between. The CDR3 protein is CASSPGAIREKLFF. The CDR3, as DNA: TGTGCCAGCTCACCAGGGGCGATTCGAGAAAAACTGTTTTTT.

The V gene is TRBV7-8, the J gene TRBJ1-6; no clear D. V was cut by 1 base and J by 0 bases, with 10 bases left in between. The CDR3 has 17 residues. CDR1 is SGHVS, CDR2 FQNEAQ, per germline. CDR3 amino acids: CASSLDADSSYNSPLHF. As DNA, the CDR3 is TGTGCCAGCAGCTTAGATGCGGATAGCTCCTATAATTCACCCCTCCACTTT.

The chain uses TRBV2 and TRBJ2-1, with 12 bases fitting TRBD2. The germline V gene has CDR1 SNHLY and CDR2 FYNNEI. The junction had 8 bases not matched to a gene; V was cut back by 7 bases and J by 7 bases. The CDR3 has 15 amino acids. The chain's CDR3 is CASTLTSGGINEQFF. The CDR3 DNA reads TGTGCCAGCACCCTTACTAGCGGGGGGATTAATGAGCAGTTCTTC.

This clone was detected a few times. This chain links TRBV6-6 with TRBJ1-4; D possibly corresponds to TRBD1 (6 bases). Germline loops: CDR1 MNHNY, CDR2 SVGAGI (reference sequence). This CDR3 contains 16 residues. The germline V and J ends were trimmed by 2 bases and 3 bases, with 13 bases remaining between them. CDR3 coding DNA: TGTGCCAGCAGTTACCTAGGGGACATGTCTAATGAAAAACTGTTTTTT. Protein sequence: CASSYLGDMSNEKLFF.

The chain has TRBV29-1 and TRBJ2-5; TRBD2 aligns across 9 bases. V dropped 7 bases and J dropped 0; count of bases not matched to a gene: 6. The V gene's germline CDR1 is SQVTM and CDR2 ANQGSEA. This CDR3 is built from 14 residues. DNA of the CDR3: TGCAGCGCACGACTAGCGGATTACCAAGAGACCCAGTACTTC. As protein: CSARLADYQETQYF.

This chain links TRBV5-1 with TRBJ2-7; 7 bases align to TRBD1. CDR3 length: 15 amino acids. V gave up 0 bases and J gave up 7 bases; unmatched junction bases: 10. The germline V gene has CDR1 SGHRS and CDR2 YFSETQ. The CDR3 loop is CASSLGQGSYAEQYF. The CDR3, as DNA: TGCGCCAGCAGCTTGGGACAGGGATCGTACGCGGAGCAGTACTTC.

The chain has TRBV6-5 and TRBJ2-1; 7 bases are a match to TRBD1. Germline V CDR1 and CDR2: MNHEY, SVGAGI. The CDR3 has 15 residues. J was trimmed by 0 bases and V by 8 bases; bases with no gene match: 7. For the CDR3, the DNA is TGTGCCAGCGCCGAGGGGACAGTCTCCTACAATGAGCAGTTCTTC. It specifies CASAEGTVSYNEQFF.